This T cell receptor beta chain is drawn from a study of graft-versus-host responses after intestinal transplantation. Turning to the study itself: Each transplant was multivisceral, liver-intestinal, or isolated intestinal. Anti-thymocyte globulin induction preceded approximately three years of tacrolimus and steroid maintenance in all recipients. Study-wide results and limits: Recipient bone marrow held GvH clones, some seen earlier in ileum or blood. Subjects displaying graft-donor T cell macrochimerism possessed elevated graft-versus-host to host-versus-graft clonal ratios inside allografts.

Turning to this clone: Its antigen is not identified.

Here immunoSEQ multiplex PCR was the method, and the copy in TCRdb shows in-frame clones only, minus some. The table lists about 85,000 clones, approximately 90% of them singletons. The CDR3 runs to 15 residues. CDR1 is MNHEY, CDR2 SVGAGI, per germline. V gave up 0 bases and J gave up 0 bases, with 8 bases separating them. The sample consisted of unstimulated CD8+ T cells sorted from spleen or lymph node cells, taken before transplant. The chain has TRBV6-5 and TRBJ1-1; no reliable D call. The sequence was obtained from a human donor who was the organ donor for an intestinal transplant. CDR3 residues: CASSYSSGMNTEAFF. CDR3 sequence (DNA): TGTGCCAGCAGTTACTCGTCGGGGATGAACACTGAAGCTTTCTTT.